This TCR beta chain emerged from a study of T cell repertoires in cytomegalovirus infection. Study context: Evidence of both CMV infection and a matching HLA type came from public TCR beta signatures.

This clonotype was recorded only once. The CDR3 runs 14 residues. Trimming took 7 bases from V and 4 from J; bases not matched to a gene: 7. Germline CDR1 reads MNHNY; CDR2 reads SVGAGI (reference sequence). TCRdb reprocessed the reads via MiXCR and lists one record per CDR3 protein. The repertoire has around 550,000 distinct CDR3 sequences, about 30% of them found once; the top ten carry over 10%. The chain is built from TRBV6-6 and TRBJ2-1, with 7 bases matching TRBD2. The receptor comes from a human donor in good health (CMV status not recorded). Some clones in this sample may be carry-over from other donors' samples. Material: PBMCs. In DNA, the CDR3 is TGTGCCAGCACTCGCGGGAGAGATTACAATGAGCAGTTCTTC. Encoded protein: CASTRGRDYNEQFF.